Following are 16 T cell receptor beta chains from one sample sequenced in a study of CD8+CD57+ T cells in acquired aplastic anemia. The template for TCR beta VDJ and CDR3 sequence profiling was genomic DNA. One entry per CDR3 protein, called by TCRdb with MiXCR from the reads. Of some 92,000 distinct CDR3 sequences in the sample, about 67% were seen once. Patients picked for sequencing had shown CD8+CD57+ cell expansion detected by flow cytometry. The sample comprised sorted CD4+, CD8+, or CD8+CD57+ T cells (not recorded which) from PBMCs. These receptors were obtained from a human donor with aplastic anemia.

The chain recombines TRBV2 with TRBJ2-5; the D gene is possibly TRBD1 (6 bases). V was trimmed by 5 bases and J by 0 bases, leaving 13 bases between them. From germline, CDR1 is SNHLY and CDR2 FYNNEI. This CDR3 is 15 amino acids long. The CDR3 region is CASSPQGLHQETQYF. The CDR3 bases are TGTGCCAGCAGTCCCCAGGGGCTTCACCAAGAGACCCAGTACTTC.

The chain carries TRBV9 and TRBJ2-1; TRBD2 matches 8 bases. This CDR3 has 13 residues. Unmatched junction bases numbered 9, after V lost 4 bases and J lost 12 bases. Germline V CDR1 and CDR2: SGDLS, YYNGEE. This chain's CDR3 is CASSQALAGAQFF. The CDR3, as DNA: TGTGCCAGCAGCCAGGCCCTAGCGGGCGCGCAGTTCTTC.

V and J are TRBV14 and TRBJ1-1, with no clear D. Germline CDR1 SGHDN, CDR2 FVKESK. This CDR3 spans 13 amino acids. V gave up 0 bases and J gave up 1 base, with 3 bases separating them. For the CDR3, the DNA is TGTGCCAGCAGCCAAGACGGGAACACTGAAGCTTTCTTT. This gives the protein CASSQDGNTEAFF.

In regard to this clonotype: Because the CDR3 is missing its conserved closing phenylalanine or tryptophan, this is likely a read error. The chain is built from TRBV29-1 and TRBJ2-1; 7 nucleotides match TRBD1. Germline CDR1 SQVTM, CDR2 ANQGSEA. This CDR3 has 14 residues. The junction had 9 bases not matched to a gene; V was cut back by 8 bases and J by 2 bases. The chain's CDR3 is CSYLGQGAYNEQFV. In nucleotides, the CDR3 is TGCAGCTACTTGGGGCAGGGGGCCTACAATGAGCAGTTCGTC.

The J gene is TRBJ2-1, the V gene TRBV19; D unclear. The CDR3 is made up of 14 amino acids. Germline V gene data show CDR1 as LNHDA and CDR2 as SQIVND (reference sequence). V was pared by 4 bases and J by 1 base, with 8 bases between. The CDR3 DNA sequence: TGTGCCAGTAGTACGGTGGGGTCCTACAATGAGCAGTTCTTC. This encodes CASSTVGSYNEQFF.

The chain recombines TRBV12-3 or TRBV12-4 with TRBJ1-1; 8 bases line up with TRBD1. The CDR3 length is 16 residues. Trimming took 5 bases from V and 1 from J; bases not matched to a gene: 9. The CDR3: CASSLPAGGANTEAFF. In nucleotides, the CDR3 is TGTGCCAGCAGTCTACCCGCAGGGGGCGCGAACACTGAAGCTTTCTTT.

This clonotype has a single count. Here the CDR3 reads CSVTGGGEPQHF. DNA of the CDR3: TGCAGCGTGACAGGGGGCGGGGAGCCCCAGCATTTT. The chain combines TRBV29-1 with TRBJ1-5, with 10 bases fitting TRBD1. The CDR3 extends over 12 amino acids. J gave up 8 bases and V 6 bases, and 4 bases lay outside the gene matches. From germline, CDR1 is SQVTM and CDR2 ANQGSEA. The whole variable domain, filled in from reference TRBV29-1 and TRBJ1-5, reads SAVISQKPSRDICQRGTSLTIQCQVDSQVTMMFWYRQQPGQSLTLIATANQGSEATYESGFVIDKFPISRPNLTFSTLTVSNMSPEDSSIYLCSVTGGGEPQHFGDGTRLSIL.

The sample holds one count of this clonotype. This chain uses TRBV20-1 with TRBJ2-7, with D tentatively TRBD1 (6 bases). Germline CDR1 reads DFQATT; CDR2 reads SNEGSKA (reference sequence). This CDR3 has 12 residues. The ends were cut back, 4 bases at V and 3 bases at J, with 10 bases in the middle. The CDR3 coding sequence is TGCAGTGCTAAGACGACAGGCTACGAGCAGTACTTC. This sequence encodes CSAKTTGYEQYF.

This clonotype came up once. The V call is TRBV7-3, the J call TRBJ2-3; TRBD2 might be the D (6 bases). From germline, CDR1 is SGHTA and CDR2 FQGTGA. V shed 6 bases and J shed 2 bases, with 6 bases lying between them. The CDR3 is made up of 12 amino acids. CDR3 in amino acids: CASRDYTDTQYF. The CDR3 DNA is TGTGCCAGCAGGGACTACACAGATACGCAGTATTTT.

In its sample, this clonotype was seen once. The chain is built from TRBV24-1 and TRBJ2-2; D not certain. Germline CDR1 and CDR2: KGHDR and SFDVKD. The V and J ends lost 4 bases and 1 base respectively, with 15 bases between them. The CDR3 is 17 residues long. The CDR3 sequence: CATSDPTKDLNTGELFF. CDR3 in DNA: TGTGCCACCAGTGACCCAACGAAGGACCTGAACACCGGGGAGCTGTTTTTT.

This clonotype has only one observation. The chain recombines TRBV20-1 with TRBJ2-7; D may be TRBD1 or TRBD2 (5 bases each). Between the trimmed V and J ends, which lost 4 bases and 7 bases, there was a span of 23 bases. The CDR3 is 15 residues long. The germline V gene encodes CDR1 DFQATT and CDR2 SNEGSKA (reference sequence). The DNA of the CDR3 is TGCAGTGCTAATATGCCCTCGAGGGGCGAGCGGGAGCAGTACTTC. It codes for CSANMPSRGEREQYF.

This clonotype was seen only a few times. V usage is TRBV20-1 and J usage is TRBJ2-7; TRBD2 aligns across 10 bases. Germline V lookup: CDR1 DFQATT, CDR2 SNEGSKA (reference sequence). The V segment lost 6 bases and the J segment 6 bases; nucleotides outside the gene matches: 11. The CDR3 loop spans 14 amino acids. The DNA of the CDR3 is TGCAGTGCCTCAGGGCCTAGCGGGAGTAGCGAGCAGTACTTC. It codes for CSASGPSGSSEQYF.

The chain links TRBV7-8 to TRBJ2-7, with D perhaps matching TRBD2 (5 bases). The CDR3 length is 14 residues. V was trimmed by 5 bases and J by 4 bases, leaving 15 bases between them. The germline gives CDR1 SGHVS, CDR2 FQNEAQ. The CDR3 nucleotides read TGTGCCAGCAGCCAGAGTGGCGGGCGATACGAGCAGTACTTC. As protein: CASSQSGGRYEQYF. Supplemented by reference TRBV7-8 and TRBJ2-7, the full variable domain reads GAGVSQSPRYKVAKRGQDVALRCDPISGHVSLFWYQQALGQGPEFLTYFQNEAQLDKSGLPSDRFFAERPEGSVSTLKIQRTQQEDSAVYLCASSQSGGRYEQYFGPGTRLTVT.

This chain links TRBV20-1 with TRBJ2-7, with D unresolved. Trimming removed 4 bases at V and 0 bases at J, with 7 bases between. CDR3 size: 12 residues. Germline values: CDR1 DFQATT, CDR2 SNEGSKA (reference sequence). CDR3 region: CSAKGDSYEQYF. The CDR3 region has the DNA TGCAGTGCTAAGGGTGACTCCTACGAGCAGTACTTC.

This clonotype was found a few times. The V call is TRBV10-3, the J call TRBJ2-3, with D uncertain. From germline, CDR1 is ENHRY and CDR2 SYGVKD. Trimming removed 3 bases at V and 3 bases at J, with 7 bases between. This CDR3 is built from 13 residues. The CDR3 reads CAISEALTDTQYF. CDR3 DNA sequence: TGTGCCATCAGTGAAGCCTTGACAGATACGCAGTATTTT.

V gene TRBV19 combines with J gene TRBJ1-5, with no clear D. The CDR3 extends over 15 amino acids. In germline, CDR1 is LNHDA, CDR2 SQIVND (reference sequence). With 5 bases removed from V and 0 bases from J, the gap between germline ends came to 11 bases. The DNA of the CDR3 is TGTGCCAGTAGTCCCCCAGCCTATAGCAATCAGCCCCAGCATTTT. It translates to CASSPPAYSNQPQHF. The full variable domain, its missing parts supplied by reference TRBV19 and TRBJ1-5, is DGGITQSPKYLFRKEGQNVTLSCEQNLNHDAMYWYRQDPGQGLRLIYYSQIVNDFQKGDIAEGYSVSREKKESFPLTVTSAQKNPTAFYLCASSPPAYSNQPQHFGDGTRLSIL.